Given below is one TCR beta chain in context. One end of the junction varies from germline; a read error may be responsible. Germline loops: CDR1 MNHEY, CDR2 SMNVEV (reference sequence). The CDR3 is 14 amino acids. MiXCR was run by TCRdb on the PCR reads, yielding one entry per CDR3 protein. The profile covers around 25,000 distinct CDR3 sequences, with over 40% appearing a single time and 20% to 25% taken by the ten largest. This record comes from a study of CD4 and CD8 cells across lung adenocarcinoma regions. The sequence derives from a male donor with lung adenocarcinoma. The CD4 and CD8 labels of this study may be unreliable. The material sequenced was CD4+ T cells from the center of a lung tumor. The rearrangement uses TRBV27 and TRBJ2-1, with D perhaps matching TRBD2 (5 bases). As DNA, the CDR3 is TGTGCCAGCAGTTTACGAGGGAACACCGAGGAGCAGTTTTTT. Encoded protein: CASSLRGNTEEQFF.